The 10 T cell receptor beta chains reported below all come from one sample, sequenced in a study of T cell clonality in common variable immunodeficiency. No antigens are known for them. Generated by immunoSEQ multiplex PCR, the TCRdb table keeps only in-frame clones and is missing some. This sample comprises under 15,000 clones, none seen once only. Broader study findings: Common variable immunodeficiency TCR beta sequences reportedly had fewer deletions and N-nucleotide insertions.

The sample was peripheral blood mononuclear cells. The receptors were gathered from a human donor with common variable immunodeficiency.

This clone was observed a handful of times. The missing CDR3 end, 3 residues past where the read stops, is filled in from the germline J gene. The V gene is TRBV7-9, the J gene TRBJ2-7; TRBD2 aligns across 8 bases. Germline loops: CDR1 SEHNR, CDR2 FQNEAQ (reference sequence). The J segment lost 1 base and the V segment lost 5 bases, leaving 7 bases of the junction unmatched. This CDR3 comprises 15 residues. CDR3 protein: CASSAPGLGSYEQYF. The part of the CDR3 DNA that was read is TGTGCCAGCAGCGCACCGGGACTAGGTTCCTACGAG.

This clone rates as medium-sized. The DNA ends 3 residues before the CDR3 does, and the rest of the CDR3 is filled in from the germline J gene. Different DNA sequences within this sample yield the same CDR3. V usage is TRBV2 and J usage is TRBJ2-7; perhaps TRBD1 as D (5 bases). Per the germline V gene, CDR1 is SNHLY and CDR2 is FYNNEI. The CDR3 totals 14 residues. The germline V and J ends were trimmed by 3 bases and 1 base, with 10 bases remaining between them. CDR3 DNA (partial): TGTGCCAGCAGTGACCAAGGGGATTCCTACGAG. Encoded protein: CASSDQGDSYE. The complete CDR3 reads CASSDQGDSYEQYF.

Partial CDR3 DNA: TGTGCCAGCAGCTTAGGAGCGCAAGAGACC. Protein product: CASSLGAQET. The whole CDR3 protein is CASSLGAQETQYF. The chain links TRBV7-9 to TRBJ2-5; D gene unclear. The read ends 3 residues before the CDR3 terminus; that terminus is restored from the germline J gene. The germline gives CDR1 SEHNR, CDR2 FQNEAQ (reference sequence). The CDR3 is 13 amino acids. The V and J ends lost 1 base and 2 bases respectively, with 5 bases between them.

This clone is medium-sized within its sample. The sequenced part of the CDR3 DNA is TGTGCCAGCAGCTCCAACGAACACAGGGGCAAGGGGTTCTCTGGGGCCAACGTC. Amino acid sequence: CASSSNEHRGKGFSGANV. The complete CDR3 protein is CASSSNEHRGKGFSGANVLTF. The V and J genes are TRBV7-1 and TRBJ2-6, with 7 positions matching TRBD1. The read ends 3 residues before the CDR3 terminus; that terminus is restored from the germline J gene. TRBV7-1 is annotated as an ORF whose role is uncertain. The ends lost 3 bases at V and 0 bases at J; junction bases unmatched: 17. The CDR3 has 21 residues.

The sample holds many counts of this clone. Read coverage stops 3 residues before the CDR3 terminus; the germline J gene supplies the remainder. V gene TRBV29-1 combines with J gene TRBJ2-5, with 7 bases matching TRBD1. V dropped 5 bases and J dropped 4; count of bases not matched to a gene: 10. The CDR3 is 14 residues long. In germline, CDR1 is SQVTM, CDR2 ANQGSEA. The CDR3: CSVPTQGRGETQYF. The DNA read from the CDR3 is TGCAGCGTTCCGACACAGGGGCGAGGAGAGACC.

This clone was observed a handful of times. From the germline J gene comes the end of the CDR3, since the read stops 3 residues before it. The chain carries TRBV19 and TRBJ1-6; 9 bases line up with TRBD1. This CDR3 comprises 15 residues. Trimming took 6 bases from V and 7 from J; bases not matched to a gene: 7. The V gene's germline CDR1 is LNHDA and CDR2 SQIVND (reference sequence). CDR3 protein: CASSLRDRENSPLHF. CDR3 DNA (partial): TGTGCCAGTAGCCTCCGGGACAGGGAAAATTCACCC. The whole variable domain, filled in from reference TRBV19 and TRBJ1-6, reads DGGITQSPKYLFRKEGQNVTLSCEQNLNHDAMYWYRQDPGQGLRLIYYSQIVNDFQKGDIAEGYSVSREKKESFPLTVTSAQKNPTAFYLCASSLRDRENSPLHFGNGTRLTVT.

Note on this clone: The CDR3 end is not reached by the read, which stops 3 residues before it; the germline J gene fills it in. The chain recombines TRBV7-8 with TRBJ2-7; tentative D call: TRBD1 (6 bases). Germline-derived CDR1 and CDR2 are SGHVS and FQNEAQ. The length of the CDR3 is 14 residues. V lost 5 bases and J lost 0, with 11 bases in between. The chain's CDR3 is CASSQDRSSYEQYF. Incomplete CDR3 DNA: TGTGCCAGCAGCCAGGACAGAAGCTCCTACGAG.

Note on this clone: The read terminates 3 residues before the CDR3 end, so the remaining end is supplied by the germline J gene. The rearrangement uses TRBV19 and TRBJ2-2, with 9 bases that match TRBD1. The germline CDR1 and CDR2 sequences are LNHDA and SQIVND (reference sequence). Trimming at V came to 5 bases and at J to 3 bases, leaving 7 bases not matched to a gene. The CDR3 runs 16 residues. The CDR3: CASSWGRQGDTGELFF. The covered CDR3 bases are TGTGCCAGTAGTTGGGGGCGACAGGGGGACACCGGGGAG.

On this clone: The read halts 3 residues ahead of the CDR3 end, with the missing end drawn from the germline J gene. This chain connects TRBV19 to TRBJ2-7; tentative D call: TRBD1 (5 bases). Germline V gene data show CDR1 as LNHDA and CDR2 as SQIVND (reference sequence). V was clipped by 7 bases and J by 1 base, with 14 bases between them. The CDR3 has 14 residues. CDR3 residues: CASKATDLSYEQYF. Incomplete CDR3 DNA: TGTGCCAGTAAGGCGACAGATTTATCCTACGAG.

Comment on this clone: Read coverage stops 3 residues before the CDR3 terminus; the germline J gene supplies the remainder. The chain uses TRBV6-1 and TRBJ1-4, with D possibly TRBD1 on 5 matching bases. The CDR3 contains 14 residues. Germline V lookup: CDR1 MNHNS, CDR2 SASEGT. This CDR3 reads CASSDGIGTQKLFF. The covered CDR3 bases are TGTGCCAGCAGTGATGGTATTGGGACTCAGAAA.